This TCR beta chain was recorded in a study of T cells expressing NK-cell markers. Study information: In the group of eight sequenced donors, seven were HCMV-seropositive and one was seronegative.

Broader study findings: Among CD8+ T cells from five or six donors, dominant NKG2C+ clonotypes accounted for about 1.0-7.0%. Leadership of the CD3+CD56-NKG2C+ fraction also belonged to these clonotypes in a handful of donors.

For this clonotype: What it binds is unknown.

TCR beta cDNA was made by 5'RACE template switching with UMIs. TCRdb re-called the 5' RACE reads; every CDR3 protein appears as one record, without DNA. The sample holds around 100,000 distinct CDR3 sequences. Sequencing input: blood T cells: a sorted CD56 or NKG2C T cell subset, CD4+ or CD8+ T cells, or bulk PBMC T cells (not recorded which). This receptor was taken from a woman aged 18 to 75 in good health.

This chain's CDR3 is CSVEMGNPYEQYF. The rearrangement joins TRBV29-1 to TRBJ2-7. This CDR3 region has 13 residues. The V gene's germline CDR1 is SQVTM and CDR2 ANQGSEA.